This TCR beta chain was retrieved from a study of T cells after yellow fever vaccination. Study in general: For low cell numbers, libraries were made with SMART-Seq v4 Ultra Low Input. General study points: Most primary-vaccination clones reappeared after the booster (approximately 95% CD4, approximately 88% CD8).

Concerning this clonotype: What it binds is unknown.

The study made its TCR cDNA through 5'RACE template switching. That step introduced a universal primer site along with UMIs. TCRdb redid the calling of the 5' RACE reads with MiXCR, one entry per CDR3 protein. This sample yields about 300,000 distinct CDR3 sequences, of which 7.5% to 9.5% are seen a single time; 3% to 4% belongs to the top ten. The J segment lost 2 bases and the V segment lost 3 bases, leaving 5 bases of the junction unmatched. The CDR3 is 16 amino acids. CDR1 SGHTA and CDR2 FQGNSA come from the germline V gene. This chain joins TRBV7-2 and TRBJ2-2, with 8 positions matching TRBD1. This receptor was identified in a man between 18 and 29 years old who received the YFV17D yellow fever vaccine. Sequenced material: CD4+ T cells sorted from PBMCs, taken 5 days after the yellow fever booster vaccination. This CDR3 reads CASSFTGGSNTGELFF. CDR3 nucleotide sequence: TGTGCCAGCAGCTTCACAGGGGGATCTAACACCGGGGAGCTGTTTTTT.